This TCR beta chain was identified in a study of cytomegalovirus exposure and HLA in healthy donors. CDR1 and CDR2 (germline): LNHDA, SQIVND (reference sequence). The CDR3 runs to 15 residues. Trimming took 7 bases from V and 0 from J, leaving 13 bases between them. The study ran its PCR with 60 Vbeta and 13 Jbeta primers. Libraries were prepared by immunoSEQ multiplex PCR; TCRdb keeps only in-frame clonotypes and omits some of them. Here the sample spans about 140,000 clones, 76% being singletons. V gene TRBV19 combines with J gene TRBJ1-5; D is uncertain. This sequence was found in a woman aged 40 to 50 in good health and CMV-seronegative. The specimen was PBMCs. The DNA of the CDR3 is TGTGCCAGTACCATGAGAGACTATAGCAATCAGCCCCAGCATTTT. This sequence encodes CASTMRDYSNQPQHF.